This T cell receptor beta chain is drawn from a study of T cell responses to AZD1222 COVID-19 vaccine. The CDR3 loop spans 14 amino acids. V dropped 6 bases and J dropped 8; count of bases not matched to a gene: 10. Germline CDR1 and CDR2: SGHTA and FQGNSA. Data came from immunoSEQ multiplex PCR; TCRdb stores just in-frame clones and leaves some out. This sample yields roughly 150,000 clones, of which about 92% are seen a single time; 4.5% to 5.5% belongs to the top ten. With respect to this clone: The antigen is unknown.

Study-wide points: The sample set comprised mostly white British donors with more females, and clonal diversity was possibly underestimated. Repertoire samples came only from after the peak T cell response. CD4 TCRs linked to vaccination spanned spike, dominating at 160-218 and 743-854.

This chain links TRBV7-2 with TRBJ1-2; TRBD1 matches at 9 bases. Sequenced here: peripheral blood, sampled on day 0 of AZD1222 vaccination. This receptor was obtained from an adult in good health. The CDR3 DNA sequence: TGTGCCAGCAGAACCCTGACAGGGACAGGGGGCTACACCTTC. It is translated as CASRTLTGTGGYTF.